The clone carrying this T cell receptor beta chain was observed many times. The record originates from a study of chronic HIV infection and antiretroviral therapy. TCRdb re-called the 5' RACE reads with MiXCR, one entry per CDR3 protein. The table has fewer than 40,000 distinct CDR3 sequences, about 8.9% seen once. This sequence was found in an adult who had HIV and had not received antiretroviral therapy, or was an uninfected healthy control (not recorded which). Sequenced: peripheral blood.

The CDR3 bases are TGTGCCAGCAGTTTGACCTTCTACGAGCAGTACTTC. It is translated as CASSLTFYEQYF. The chain couples TRBV28 to TRBJ2-7; D not resolved. CDR1 and CDR2 from the germline V gene are MDHEN and SYDVKM. With 3 bases removed from V and 3 bases from J, the gap between germline ends came to 6 bases. This CDR3 has 12 amino acids.